The 30 T cell receptor beta chains reported below all come from one sample, sequenced in a study of early T cells in non-severe SARS-CoV-2 infection. Each CDR3 protein is one row after TCRdb ran MiXCR on the 5' RACE reads. Seen here are 86,000 or so distinct CDR3 sequences, over 12% observed once, and the top ten hold around 3.3%. Sequenced material: whole blood. These receptors all stem from an adult who was a healthcare worker with PCR-confirmed SARS-CoV-2 infection or an uninfected control (not recorded which).

A word on this clonotype: Germline is not matched at one junction end, which may reflect a read error. This rearrangement joins TRBV7-7 to TRBJ2-5; D is tentatively TRBD1 or TRBD2 (6 bases each). The CDR3 is 15 residues long. Germline CDR1 SSHAT, CDR2 FNYEAQ (reference sequence). The CDR3 DNA sequence: TGTGCTAGCAGCCCCGGGGGCACTCCCCGGGAGACCCAGTACTTC. Its translation is CASSPGGTPRETQYF.

There are many counts of this clonotype. This sequence joins TRBV15 and TRBJ2-7, with a possible D match to TRBD2 (6 bases). The CDR3 loop spans 14 amino acids. With 1 base removed from V and 3 bases from J, the gap between germline ends came to 10 bases. Germline CDR1 reads LNHNV; CDR2 reads YYDKDF (reference sequence). The CDR3: CATSRGDSGYEQYF. CDR3 bases: TGTGCCACCAGCAGAGGCGATAGCGGCTACGAGCAGTACTTC.

This clonotype occurred a few times. The rearrangement uses TRBV3-1 and TRBJ2-7, with 7 bases identical to TRBD2. CDR1 and CDR2 (germline): LGHDT, YNNKEL (reference sequence). The ends lost 4 bases at V and 9 bases at J; junction bases unmatched: 12. The CDR3 length is 14 residues. CDR3 amino acids: CASSPNPPGGMQYF. The CDR3, as DNA: TGTGCCAGCAGCCCCAACCCGCCGGGAGGAATGCAGTACTTC.

This clonotype was counted only a few times. The chain links TRBV5-1 to TRBJ2-5; 8 bases match TRBD2. V lost 6 bases, J lost 1 base, and 5 bases stayed unmatched. Germline V gene data show CDR1 as SGHRS and CDR2 as YFSETQ. The CDR3 spans 14 residues. The CDR3 DNA reads TGCGCCAGCACCTCCAGCGGGGGCCAAGAGACCCAGTACTTC. As protein: CASTSSGGQETQYF.

The sample holds many counts of this clonotype. The chain carries TRBV12-3 or TRBV12-4 and TRBJ2-7, with D tentatively TRBD1 or TRBD2 (7 bases each). The V end was cut by 8 bases, the J end by 5 bases, with 13 bases between. This CDR3 contains 12 residues. The CDR3 here is CASLQGGHEQYF. The CDR3 bases are TGTGCCAGCCTCCAGGGGGGGCACGAGCAGTACTTC.

The chain employs TRBV3-1 and TRBJ2-1; D not resolved. This CDR3 contains 11 residues. V was shortened by 0 bases and J by 7 bases, with 1 base between the two germline ends. The V gene's germline CDR1 is LGHDT and CDR2 YNNKEL (reference sequence). The DNA of the CDR3 is TGTGCCAGCAGCCAAGAAAATGAGCAGTTCTTC. Protein product: CASSQENEQFF.

This clonotype was found a few times. The chain employs TRBV3-1 and TRBJ2-1, with D possibly TRBD1 on 6 matching bases. CDR3 size: 16 residues. Germline CDR1 LGHDT, CDR2 YNNKEL (reference sequence). Trimming took off 0 bases at V and 3 bases at J, with 12 bases between the two ends. In DNA, the CDR3 is TGTGCCAGCAGCCAAGATCTAGAAGGGGGCTACAATGAGCAGTTCTTC. This sequence encodes CASSQDLEGGYNEQFF.

Many counts were recorded for this clonotype. The chain is built from TRBV19 and TRBJ1-5; 9 bases match TRBD1. The CDR3 sequence is 14 residues long. Germline V CDR1 and CDR2: LNHDA, SQIVND (reference sequence). The ends lost 5 bases at V and 7 bases at J; junction bases unmatched: 6. The CDR3 loop is CASSFTGGRQPQHF. CDR3 bases: TGTGCCAGTAGTTTCACAGGGGGCAGACAGCCCCAGCATTTT. Combining the CDR3 with reference TRBV19 and TRBJ1-5 gives the whole variable domain DGGITQSPKYLFRKEGQNVTLSCEQNLNHDAMYWYRQDPGQGLRLIYYSQIVNDFQKGDIAEGYSVSREKKESFPLTVTSAQKNPTAFYLCASSFTGGRQPQHFGDGTRLSIL.

This clonotype was seen at least ten times. The rearrangement joins TRBV6-1 to TRBJ1-1; D is perhaps TRBD1 (6 bases). Germline V gives CDR1 MNHNS, CDR2 SASEGT. This CDR3 has 16 residues. V was pared by 5 bases and J by 1 base, with 17 bases between. In DNA form, the CDR3 reads TGTGCCAGCAGTTCAAAAACCGGGACACCGAACACTGAAGCTTTCTTT. Residues: CASSSKTGTPNTEAFF.

The chain joins TRBV10-1 to TRBJ2-1, with 10 bases fitting TRBD1. The CDR3 spans 14 residues. The germline V gene has CDR1 WNHNN and CDR2 SYGVQD (reference sequence). V shed 7 bases, J shed 7 bases, and the junction held 7 bases outside the gene matches. This chain's CDR3 is CASTMDRGSNEQFF. CDR3 nucleotide sequence: TGCGCCAGCACCATGGACAGGGGGTCGAATGAGCAGTTCTTC.

This clonotype came up many times. The chain is built from TRBV4-1 and TRBJ2-7; 9 positions match TRBD2. The CDR3 sequence is 14 residues long. Germline loops: CDR1 MGHRA, CDR2 YSYEKL. With 9 bases clipped from V and 7 bases from J, the junction kept 13 bases outside the gene matches. The chain's CDR3 is CARPAGGGLWEQYF. CDR3 sequence (DNA): TGCGCCAGACCGGCGGGAGGGGGCCTTTGGGAGCAGTACTTC.

This clonotype was counted many times. The chain recombines TRBV20-1 with TRBJ1-1; the D is unclear. Germline assignment: CDR1 DFQATT and CDR2 SNEGSKA (reference sequence). Between the trimmed V and J ends, which lost 3 bases and 0 bases, there was a span of 8 bases. The CDR3 is 13 residues long. CDR3 residues: CSASSRLNTEAFF. The DNA for the CDR3 is TGCAGTGCTAGTTCCAGACTGAACACTGAAGCTTTCTTT.

The rearrangement links TRBV3-1 to TRBJ1-5; D remains unclear. Deletions cut 1 base from V and 3 bases from J, with 13 bases between. Germline CDR1 reads LGHDT; CDR2 reads YNNKEL (reference sequence). CDR3 length: 16 residues. CDR3 nucleotides: TGTGCCAGCAGCCAAGGTCCCGGGGTCAACAATCAGCCCCAGCATTTT. It is translated as CASSQGPGVNNQPQHF.

The table lists this clonotype with many counts. V gene TRBV29-1 combines with J gene TRBJ1-2, with 10 bases that match TRBD1. Germline values: CDR1 SQVTM, CDR2 ANQGSEA. After removal of 7 bases from V and 8 bases from J, the junction contained 7 bases not matched to a gene. The CDR3 totals 12 residues. CDR3 nucleotide sequence: TGCAGCGCCAACCCGACAGGGGGCGGCTACACCTTC. It is translated as CSANPTGGGYTF.

The chain carries TRBV2 and TRBJ2-2; 7 positions agree with TRBD2. Per the germline V gene, CDR1 is SNHLY and CDR2 is FYNNEI. The CDR3 covers 14 residues. Trimming removed 4 bases from V and 5 bases from J; junction bases left unmatched: 4. The CDR3 region is CASSAGGITGELFF. In nucleotides, the CDR3 is TGTGCCAGCAGTGCGGGGGGAATAACCGGGGAGCTGTTTTTT.

This clonotype was seen a handful of times. This chain connects TRBV18 to TRBJ2-7, with 10 bases lining up with TRBD1. V dropped 4 bases and J dropped 7; count of bases not matched to a gene: 7. The CDR3 runs 14 residues. Germline V gene sequence: CDR1 KGHSH, CDR2 LQKENI. The CDR3 nucleotides are TGTGCCAGCTCACTGGGGACAGGGGAAAGGGAGCAGTACTTC. Its protein product is CASSLGTGEREQYF.

This clonotype occurred a few times. The genes are TRBV11-2 and TRBJ1-2; weak D call: TRBD1 (5 bases). Germline V gene lookup returns CDR1 SGHAT and CDR2 FQNNGV. The CDR3 has 13 amino acids. V was clipped by 3 bases and J by 8 bases, with 13 bases between them. CDR3 coding DNA: TGTGCCAGCAGCTTCACGACGGGGGTCGGCTACACCTTC. It encodes CASSFTTGVGYTF.

This clonotype came up many times. This chain uses TRBV18 with TRBJ2-1; 8 nucleotides agree with TRBD2. From germline, CDR1 is KGHSH and CDR2 LQKENI. V shed 3 bases and J 8 bases; nucleotides not matched to a gene: 15. CDR3 length equals 17 residues. The CDR3 sequence: CASSPFPGGSGIDEQFF. The CDR3 coding sequence is TGTGCCAGCTCACCCTTCCCCGGGGGTAGCGGGATCGATGAGCAGTTCTTC.

J is TRBJ2-7 and V is TRBV20-1; unclear D gene. The CDR3 sequence is 15 residues long. The germline V gene has CDR1 DFQATT and CDR2 SNEGSKA (reference sequence). V gave up 6 bases and J gave up 6 bases, with 24 bases separating them. In DNA, the CDR3 is TGCAGTGCCAAAATGCAGACTCGATCGACGGGCGAGCAGTACTTC. Protein product: CSAKMQTRSTGEQYF.

This sequence joins TRBV12-3 or TRBV12-4 and TRBJ2-1; 12 bases agree with TRBD1. The CDR3 runs to 16 residues. The V gene end was trimmed by 5 bases and the J gene end by 3 bases; junction bases not matched to a gene: 5. The CDR3 nucleotides are TGTGCCAGCAGTCCGGGGACAGGGGGCCTCTACAATGAGCAGTTCTTC. Protein: CASSPGTGGLYNEQFF.

This chain connects TRBV14 to TRBJ2-6, with no clear D. Germline CDR1 SGHDN, CDR2 FVKESK. This CDR3 has 17 amino acids. V gave up 4 bases and J gave up 0 bases, with 13 bases separating them. The DNA of the CDR3 is TGTGCCAGCAGCCCACAAACCTTTGGCTCTGGGGCCAACGTCCTGACTTTC. Translating gives CASSPQTFGSGANVLTF.

This chain connects TRBV19 to TRBJ2-2; 8 bases agree with TRBD1. Germline V gene lookup returns CDR1 LNHDA and CDR2 SQIVND (reference sequence). This CDR3 has 13 residues. V was clipped by 10 bases and J by 2 bases; unmatched bases: 3. The DNA of the CDR3 is TGTGCCATTGCAGGGGGCAACACCGGGGAGCTGTTTTTT. This encodes CAIAGGNTGELFF. The entire variable domain, with the rest obtained from reference TRBV19 and TRBJ2-2, is as follows: DGGITQSPKYLFRKEGQNVTLSCEQNLNHDAMYWYRQDPGQGLRLIYYSQIVNDFQKGDIAEGYSVSREKKESFPLTVTSAQKNPTAFYLCAIAGGNTGELFFGEGSRLTVL.

This clonotype was counted many times. J is TRBJ1-2 and V is TRBV28; D perhaps matches TRBD1 (5 bases). The V gene lost 3 bases and the J gene lost 2 bases, with 13 bases spanning the gap. CDR1 is MDHEN, CDR2 SYDVKM, per germline. The CDR3 totals 15 residues. CDR3 bases: TGTGCCAGCAGTTTGGGGGGATCGTCCAACTATGGCTACACCTTC. The encoded protein is CASSLGGSSNYGYTF.

J is TRBJ2-1 and V is TRBV20-1; TRBD2 matches at 10 bases. The trim removed 3 bases at V and 7 bases at J, leaving 9 bases unmatched. This CDR3 is built from 15 residues. Germline V lookup: CDR1 DFQATT, CDR2 SNEGSKA (reference sequence). The DNA for the CDR3 is TGCAGTGCTAGGGCCGGGACTAGCGTATATAATGAGCAGTTCTTC. Residues: CSARAGTSVYNEQFF.

This clonotype was found many times. This chain uses TRBV19 with TRBJ2-2; either TRBD1 or TRBD2 may supply D (5 bases each). The CDR3 spans 14 residues. The germline gives CDR1 LNHDA, CDR2 SQIVND (reference sequence). V lost 7 bases, J lost 3 bases, and 12 bases lay in between. For the CDR3, the DNA is TGTGCCAGTACCCCAGGGACGCACACCGGGGAGCTGTTTTTT. It translates to CASTPGTHTGELFF.

This clonotype was recorded many times. This sequence joins TRBV6-5 and TRBJ1-4; no definite D call. Trimming shortened V by 0 bases and J by 7 bases, and 6 bases separated the two germline ends. This CDR3 region has 13 residues. Germline lookup yields CDR1 MNHEY and CDR2 SVGAGI. The CDR3 coding sequence is TGTGCCAGCAGTTACTCGCGTGGTGAAAAACTGTTTTTT. Residues: CASSYSRGEKLFF.

J is TRBJ2-3 and V is TRBV9; no definite D call. CDR3 length: 16 amino acids. Trimming left V 0 bases short and J 0 bases short, with 11 bases between. Germline lookup yields CDR1 SGDLS and CDR2 YYNGEE. The CDR3 is CASSVGAVESTDTQYF. The CDR3 coding sequence is TGTGCCAGCAGCGTAGGGGCAGTCGAAAGCACAGATACGCAGTATTTT.

This clonotype was observed at least ten times. The chain uses TRBV5-6 and TRBJ2-3; D not certain. The germline V gene has CDR1 SGHDT and CDR2 YYEEEE. Trimming stripped 1 base from V and 2 bases from J, with 8 bases between. The CDR3 sequence is 14 residues long. In DNA form, the CDR3 reads TGTGCCAGCAGCTTGAGGCCAGCCACAGATACGCAGTATTTT. Translating gives CASSLRPATDTQYF.

At least ten counts were recorded for this clonotype. This chain uses TRBV6-2 or TRBV6-3 with TRBJ2-3; TRBD2 matches 9 bases. CDR1 and CDR2 from the germline V gene are MNHEY and SVGEGT. The CDR3 is 16 amino acids. The trim removed 4 bases at V and 6 bases at J, leaving 11 bases unmatched. CDR3 region: CASSLMAGGLLDTQYF. CDR3 nucleotides: TGTGCCAGCAGTTTGATGGCGGGGGGGCTTCTTGATACGCAGTATTTT.

This clonotype has more than one count but fewer than ten. CDR3 loop: CASSFASGQGATYEQYF. In DNA form, the CDR3 reads TGTGCCAGCAGCTTTGCATCAGGACAGGGGGCCACCTACGAGCAGTACTTC. The chain recombines TRBV7-6 with TRBJ2-7; TRBD1 matches 11 bases. V was clipped by 3 bases and J by 2 bases; unmatched bases: 9. CDR1 is SGHVS, CDR2 FNYEAQ, per germline. The CDR3 covers 17 residues. Full variable domain (remainder filled in from reference TRBV7-6 and TRBJ2-7): GAGVSQSPRYKVTKRGQDVALRCDPISGHVSLYWYRQALGQGPEFLTYFNYEAQQDKSGLPNDRFSAERPEGSISTLTIQRTEQRDSAMYRCASSFASGQGATYEQYFGPGTRLTVT.